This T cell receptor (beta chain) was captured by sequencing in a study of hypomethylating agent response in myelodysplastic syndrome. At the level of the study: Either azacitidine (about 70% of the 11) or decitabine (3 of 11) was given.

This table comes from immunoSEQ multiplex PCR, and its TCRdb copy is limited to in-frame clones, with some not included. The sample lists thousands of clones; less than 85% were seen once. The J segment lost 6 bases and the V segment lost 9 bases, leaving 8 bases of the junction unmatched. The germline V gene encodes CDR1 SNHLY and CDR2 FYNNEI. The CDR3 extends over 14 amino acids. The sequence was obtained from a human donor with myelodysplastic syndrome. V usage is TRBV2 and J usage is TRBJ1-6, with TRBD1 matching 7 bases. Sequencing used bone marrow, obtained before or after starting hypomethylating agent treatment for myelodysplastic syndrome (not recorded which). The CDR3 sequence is CASRPGTANSPLHF. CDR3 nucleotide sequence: TGTGCCAGTAGACCCGGGACAGCTAATTCACCCCTCCACTTT.